Sequencing of this TCR beta chain was carried out in a study of Ad26.COV2.S vaccination and SARS-CoV-2 variants. For the study at large: Intramuscular Ad26.COV2.S at 5x10^10 or 1x10^11 viral particles. Points from the study as a whole: Analyses that measured TCR breadth and depth may have underestimated total T cell responses. The breadth of spike-specific CD8+ and CD4+ T cell responses after vaccination was reportedly substantial.

The CDR3 runs 14 residues. The germline V gene encodes CDR1 MNHEY and CDR2 SMNVEV (reference sequence). The V end was cut by 6 bases, the J end by 10 bases, with 16 bases between. Here immunoSEQ multiplex PCR was the method, and the copy in TCRdb shows in-frame clones only, minus some. The table includes a few hundred thousand clones, 80% to 95% detected once. Treatment defined: 19 received Ad26.COV2.S at low or high dose, single or two shots; 5 received placebo; per-sample allocation not given. The investigators took samples on day 63 after the first vaccine or placebo injection. Adults aged 18-55 years in Boston included the donor. In its sample, this clone was seen once. Its antigen remains unknown.

The input for sequencing was peripheral blood, taken in a trial of Ad26.COV2.S vaccine versus placebo. This clonotype was obtained from a person between 18 and 59 years old who received the Ad26.COV2.S COVID-19 vaccine or a placebo. The chain is built from TRBV27 and TRBJ1-6, with D perhaps matching TRBD1 (5 bases). For the CDR3, the DNA is TGTGCCAGCAGGGGGACCGCATCAAAATCACCCCTCCACTTT. Translated: CASRGTASKSPLHF.